The present T cell receptor (gamma chain) was sequenced within a study of gamma-delta T cells after stem cell transplantation. The CDR3 loop spans 13 amino acids. J gave up 1 base and V 1 base, and 1 base lay outside the gene matches. Germline CDR1 reads EGSTGY; CDR2 reads YDSYTSSV. TCRdb processed the RT-PCR reads again with the CATT caller. Of 600 to 850 gamma-chain clones detected, less than 40% appear once; the ten largest clones hold roughly 27%. J is TRGJ1 or TRGJ2 and V is TRGV4. The J gene, absent from TCRdb, was called here by matching the DNA to germline. The origin of this receptor is a human donor. It is not recorded whose cells these are; they may come from a transplant donor. Sequenced input: gamma-delta T cells. In DNA form, the CDR3 reads TGTGCCACCTGGGATGGTAATTATTATAAGAAACTCTTT. This translates into CATWDGNYYKKLF.